This T cell receptor beta chain is from a study of Graves' ophthalmopathy and Graves' hyperthyroidism. Study-wide findings and caveats: Appearing in blood as well were most expanded thyroid clonotypes above 0.001 frequency.

This clonotype was observed at least ten times. Its antigen remains unidentified. Lactation, pregnancy, uncontrolled infections and other autoimmune diseases were all grounds for excluding patients. The source of the PBMCs was about 10 ml of fresh peripheral blood. The TCR beta CDR3 regions underwent amplification from RNA transcripts. HTBI primers were employed in first-round RT-PCR, then a second-round multiplex PCR followed. TCRdb redid the calling of the multiplex PCR reads with MiXCR, one entry per CDR3 protein. The sample lists 350,000 to 450,000 distinct CDR3 sequences, more than 20% seen once, with roughly 3.2% in the top ten. This CDR3 spans 17 amino acids. The ends were cut back, 3 bases at V and 5 bases at J, with 22 bases in the middle. Germline CDR1 and CDR2: MGHDK and SYGVNS.

This sequence was found in a woman younger than 35 with stable Graves' hyperthyroidism. The genes are TRBV25-1 and TRBJ1-2; perhaps TRBD1 as D (6 bases). Sequenced material: peripheral blood. The CDR3 spells CASSDIKGGQHPYGYTF. DNA of the CDR3: TGTGCCAGCAGTGATATAAAAGGGGGGCAGCACCCTTATGGCTACACCTTC.